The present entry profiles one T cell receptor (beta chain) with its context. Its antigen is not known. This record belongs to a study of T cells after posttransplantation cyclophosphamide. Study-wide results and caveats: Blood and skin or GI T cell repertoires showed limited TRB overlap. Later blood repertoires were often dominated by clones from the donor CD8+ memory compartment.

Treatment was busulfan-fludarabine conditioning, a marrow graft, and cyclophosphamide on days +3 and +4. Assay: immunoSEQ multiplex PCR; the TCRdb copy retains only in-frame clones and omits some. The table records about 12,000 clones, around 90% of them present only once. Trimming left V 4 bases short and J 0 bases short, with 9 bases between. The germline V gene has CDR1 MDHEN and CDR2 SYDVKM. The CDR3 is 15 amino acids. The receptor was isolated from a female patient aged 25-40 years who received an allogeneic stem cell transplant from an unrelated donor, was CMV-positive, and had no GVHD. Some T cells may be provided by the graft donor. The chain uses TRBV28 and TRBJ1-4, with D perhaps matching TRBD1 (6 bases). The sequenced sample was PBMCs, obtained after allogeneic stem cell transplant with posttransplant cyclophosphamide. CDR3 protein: CASSWGPATNEKLFF. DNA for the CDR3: TGTGCCAGCAGTTGGGGGCCCGCAACTAATGAAAAACTGTTTTTT.